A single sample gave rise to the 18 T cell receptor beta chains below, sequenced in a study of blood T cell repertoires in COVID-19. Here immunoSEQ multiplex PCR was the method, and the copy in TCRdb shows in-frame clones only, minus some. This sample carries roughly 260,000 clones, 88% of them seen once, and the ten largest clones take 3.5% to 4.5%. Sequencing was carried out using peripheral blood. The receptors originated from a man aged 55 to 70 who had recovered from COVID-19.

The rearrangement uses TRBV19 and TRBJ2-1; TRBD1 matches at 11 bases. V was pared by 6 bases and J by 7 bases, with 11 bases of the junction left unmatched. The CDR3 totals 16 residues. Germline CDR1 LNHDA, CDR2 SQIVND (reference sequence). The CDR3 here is CASSRTRDRGSNEQFF. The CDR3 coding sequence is TGTGCCAGTAGCCGAACCCGGGACAGGGGGTCGAATGAGCAGTTCTTC.

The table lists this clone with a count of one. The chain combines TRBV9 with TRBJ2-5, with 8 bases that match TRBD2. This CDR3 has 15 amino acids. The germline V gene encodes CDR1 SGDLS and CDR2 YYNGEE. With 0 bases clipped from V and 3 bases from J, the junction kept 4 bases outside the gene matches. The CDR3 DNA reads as TGTGCCAGCAGCGTAGGCGGGGGGCAAAAAGAGACCCAGTACTTC. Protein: CASSVGGGQKETQYF. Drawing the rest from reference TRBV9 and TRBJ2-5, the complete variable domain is DSGVTQTPKHLITATGQRVTLRCSPRSGDLSVYWYQQSLDQGLQFLIQYYNGEERAKGNILERFSAQQFPDLHSELNLSSLELGDSALYFCASSVGGGQKETQYFGPGTRLLVL.

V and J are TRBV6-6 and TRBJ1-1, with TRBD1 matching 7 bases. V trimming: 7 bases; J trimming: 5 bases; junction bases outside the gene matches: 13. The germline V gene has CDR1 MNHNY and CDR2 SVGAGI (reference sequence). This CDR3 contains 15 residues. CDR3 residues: CASNDRAGRGTEAFF. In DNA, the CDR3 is TGTGCCAGCAATGACAGGGCGGGGCGCGGGACTGAAGCTTTCTTT.

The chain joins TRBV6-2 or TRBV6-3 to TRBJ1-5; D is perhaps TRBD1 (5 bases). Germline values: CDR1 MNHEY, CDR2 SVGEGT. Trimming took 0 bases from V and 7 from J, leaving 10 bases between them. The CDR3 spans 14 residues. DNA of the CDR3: TGTGCCAGCAGTTACTCGGGGGGAGTGCAGCCCCAGCATTTT. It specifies CASSYSGGVQPQHF.

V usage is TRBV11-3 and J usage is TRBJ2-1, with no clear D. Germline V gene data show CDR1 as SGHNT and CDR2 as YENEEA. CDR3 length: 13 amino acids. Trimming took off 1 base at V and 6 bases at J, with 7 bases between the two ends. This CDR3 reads CASSLGSSNEQFF. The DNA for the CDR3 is TGTGCCAGCAGCTTAGGCTCTAGCAATGAGCAGTTCTTC.

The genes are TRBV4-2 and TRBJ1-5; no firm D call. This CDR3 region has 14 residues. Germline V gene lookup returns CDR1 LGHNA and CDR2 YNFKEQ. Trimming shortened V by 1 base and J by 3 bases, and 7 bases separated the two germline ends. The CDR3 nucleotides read TGTGCCAGCAGCCAAGGGCCTTTCAATCAGCCCCAGCATTTT. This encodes CASSQGPFNQPQHF.

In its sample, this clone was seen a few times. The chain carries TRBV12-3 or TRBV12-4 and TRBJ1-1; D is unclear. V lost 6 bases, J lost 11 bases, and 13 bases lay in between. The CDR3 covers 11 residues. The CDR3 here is CASSFGGGAFF. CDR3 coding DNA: TGTGCCAGCAGCTTTGGCGGCGGGGCTTTCTTT.

CDR3 sequence (DNA): TGCAGCGCTACGACAGGGCCATACGGCTACACCTTC. Its protein is CSATTGPYGYTF. The J gene is TRBJ1-2, the V gene TRBV29-1; the match to TRBD1 covers 7 bases. Germline CDR1 and CDR2: SQVTM and ANQGSEA. The length of the CDR3 is 12 residues. The V gene end was trimmed by 7 bases and the J gene end by 8 bases; junction bases not matched to a gene: 10.

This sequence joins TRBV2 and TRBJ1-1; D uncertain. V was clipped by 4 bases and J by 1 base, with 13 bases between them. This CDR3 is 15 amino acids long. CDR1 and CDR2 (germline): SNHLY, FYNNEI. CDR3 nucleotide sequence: TGTGCCAGCAGTGTGTCCGGGAGTAGGAACACTGAAGCTTTCTTT. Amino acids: CASSVSGSRNTEAFF. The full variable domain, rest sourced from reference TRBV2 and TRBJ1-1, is EPEVTQTPSHQVTQMGQEVILRCVPISNHLYFYWYRQILGQKVEFLVSFYNNEISEKSEIFDDQFSVERPDGSNFTLKIRSTKLEDSAMYFCASSVSGSRNTEAFFGQGTRLTVV.

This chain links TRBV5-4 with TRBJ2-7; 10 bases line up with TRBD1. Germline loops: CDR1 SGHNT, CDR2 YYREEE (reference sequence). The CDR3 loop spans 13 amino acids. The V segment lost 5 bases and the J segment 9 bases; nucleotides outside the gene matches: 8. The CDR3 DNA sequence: TGTGCCAGCAGAAGCGGGACAGGGGCGGCGCAGTACTTC. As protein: CASRSGTGAAQYF.

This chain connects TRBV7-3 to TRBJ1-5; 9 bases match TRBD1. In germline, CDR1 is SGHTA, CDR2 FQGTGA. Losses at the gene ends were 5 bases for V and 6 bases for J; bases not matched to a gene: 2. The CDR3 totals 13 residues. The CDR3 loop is CASSLDRGQPQHF. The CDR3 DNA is TGTGCCAGCAGCCTGGACAGGGGTCAGCCCCAGCATTTT.

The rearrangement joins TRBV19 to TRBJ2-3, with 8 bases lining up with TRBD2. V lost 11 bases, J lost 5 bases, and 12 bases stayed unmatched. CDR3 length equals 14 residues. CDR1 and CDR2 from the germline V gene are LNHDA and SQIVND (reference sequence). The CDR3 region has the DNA TGTGCCTCCAGCGGGGCGGGGGGAGTAGATACGCAGTATTTT. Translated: CASSGAGGVDTQYF. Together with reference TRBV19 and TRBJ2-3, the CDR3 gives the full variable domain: DGGITQSPKYLFRKEGQNVTLSCEQNLNHDAMYWYRQDPGQGLRLIYYSQIVNDFQKGDIAEGYSVSREKKESFPLTVTSAQKNPTAFYLCASSGAGGVDTQYFGPGTRLTVL.

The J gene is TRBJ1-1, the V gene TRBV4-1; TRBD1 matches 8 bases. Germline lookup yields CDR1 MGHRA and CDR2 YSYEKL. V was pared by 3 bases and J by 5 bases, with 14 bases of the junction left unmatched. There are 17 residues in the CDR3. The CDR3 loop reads CASSHSDVSRGLTEAFF. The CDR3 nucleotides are TGCGCCAGCAGCCACTCAGACGTGAGCAGGGGGCTTACTGAAGCTTTCTTT.

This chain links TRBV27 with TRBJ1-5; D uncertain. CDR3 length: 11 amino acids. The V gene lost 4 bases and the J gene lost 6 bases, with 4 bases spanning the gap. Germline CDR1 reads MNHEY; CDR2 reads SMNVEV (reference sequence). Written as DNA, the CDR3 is TGTGCCAGCAGTTCTAGTCAGCCCCAGCATTTT. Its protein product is CASSSSQPQHF.

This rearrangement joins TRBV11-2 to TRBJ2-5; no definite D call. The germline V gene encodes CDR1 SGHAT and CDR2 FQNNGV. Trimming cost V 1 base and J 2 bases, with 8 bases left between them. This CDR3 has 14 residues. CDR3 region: CASSLGAAQETQYF. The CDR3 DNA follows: TGTGCCAGCAGCTTAGGGGCTGCTCAAGAGACCCAGTACTTC.

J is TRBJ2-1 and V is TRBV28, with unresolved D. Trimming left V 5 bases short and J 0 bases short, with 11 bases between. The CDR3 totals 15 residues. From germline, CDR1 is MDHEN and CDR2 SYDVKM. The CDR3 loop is CASSTLEPSYNEQFF. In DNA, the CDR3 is TGTGCCAGCAGTACTCTAGAACCCTCCTACAATGAGCAGTTCTTC.

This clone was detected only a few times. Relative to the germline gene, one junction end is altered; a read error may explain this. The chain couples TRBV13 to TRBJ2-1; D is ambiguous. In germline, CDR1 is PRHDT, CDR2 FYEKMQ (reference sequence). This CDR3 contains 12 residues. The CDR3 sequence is CASSLVRSPMVF. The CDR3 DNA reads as TGTGCCAGCAGCTTAGTTAGATCCCCTATGGTCTTC.

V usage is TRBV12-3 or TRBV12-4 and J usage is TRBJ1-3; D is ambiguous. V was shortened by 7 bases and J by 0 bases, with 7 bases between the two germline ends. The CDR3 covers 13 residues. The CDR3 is CASTQNSGNTIYF. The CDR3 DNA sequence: TGTGCCAGCACCCAGAACTCTGGAAACACCATATATTTT.